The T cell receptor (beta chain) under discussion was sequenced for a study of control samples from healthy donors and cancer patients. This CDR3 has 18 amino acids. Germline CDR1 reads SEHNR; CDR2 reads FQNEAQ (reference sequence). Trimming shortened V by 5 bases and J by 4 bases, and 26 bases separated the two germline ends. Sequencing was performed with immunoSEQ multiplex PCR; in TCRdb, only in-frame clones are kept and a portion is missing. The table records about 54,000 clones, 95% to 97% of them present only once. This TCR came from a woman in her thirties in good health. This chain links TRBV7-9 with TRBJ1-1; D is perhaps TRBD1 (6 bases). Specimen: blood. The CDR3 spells CASSPSGGRKGAGTEAFF. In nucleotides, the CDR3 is TGTGCCAGCAGCCCCTCCGGGGGGCGGAAAGGCGCGGGCACTGAAGCTTTCTTT.